In its sample, the clone carrying this T cell receptor (beta chain) was seen a few times. Its antigen is currently unknown. With template switching, a universal primer site was added, and the cDNA carried unique molecular identifiers. TCRdb re-called the 5' RACE reads through MiXCR, storing one row per CDR3 protein. The table has roughly 250,000 distinct CDR3 sequences, over 11% seen once. This record belongs to a study of identical twins. Points from the study as a whole: Beta clonotypes that were abundant in cord blood contained fewer insertions, a pattern absent from memory repertoires. Analyses based on zero insertions could be partly confounded by invariant MAIT and iNKT cells. These conclusions were based on statistical analysis (cross-sectional, not following the same donors).

Germline V gene data show CDR1 as SNHLY and CDR2 as FYNNEI. The CDR3 runs to 13 residues. V shed 3 bases, J shed 6 bases, and the junction held 4 bases outside the gene matches. The chain is built from TRBV2 and TRBJ1-1, with TRBD1 matching 7 bases. This receptor was identified in a woman under 30 in good health. The material sequenced was memory (CD45RO+) T cells sorted from blood. The CDR3 nucleotides are TGTGCCAGCAGTGACGGTGACAGGGCTGAAGCTTTCTTT. Its protein product is CASSDGDRAEAFF.